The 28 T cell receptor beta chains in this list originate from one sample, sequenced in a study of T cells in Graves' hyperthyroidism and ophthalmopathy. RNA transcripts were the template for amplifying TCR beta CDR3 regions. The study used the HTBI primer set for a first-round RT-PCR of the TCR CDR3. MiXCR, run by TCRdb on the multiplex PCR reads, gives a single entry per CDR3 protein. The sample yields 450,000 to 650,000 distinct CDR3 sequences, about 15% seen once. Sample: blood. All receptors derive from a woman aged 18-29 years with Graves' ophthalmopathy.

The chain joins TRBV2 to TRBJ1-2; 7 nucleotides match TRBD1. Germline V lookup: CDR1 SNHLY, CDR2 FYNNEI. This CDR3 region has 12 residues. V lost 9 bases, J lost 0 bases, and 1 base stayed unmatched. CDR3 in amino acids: CASRGPNYGYTF. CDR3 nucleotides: TGTGCCAGTAGGGGGCCTAACTATGGCTACACCTTC.

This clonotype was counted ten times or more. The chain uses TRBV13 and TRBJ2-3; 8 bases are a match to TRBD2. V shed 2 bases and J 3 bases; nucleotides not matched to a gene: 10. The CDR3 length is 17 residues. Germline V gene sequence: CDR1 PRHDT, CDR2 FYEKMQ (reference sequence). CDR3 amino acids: CASSLRRAGDGTDTQYF. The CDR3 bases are TGTGCCAGCAGCTTAAGAAGAGCGGGAGATGGGACAGATACGCAGTATTTT.

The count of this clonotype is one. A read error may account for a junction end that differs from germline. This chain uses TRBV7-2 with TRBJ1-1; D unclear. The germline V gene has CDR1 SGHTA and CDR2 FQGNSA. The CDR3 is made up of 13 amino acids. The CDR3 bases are TGCGCCAGCAGCTTAGCGAGGGCGACGGAAGCTTTCTTT. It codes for CASSLARATEAFF.

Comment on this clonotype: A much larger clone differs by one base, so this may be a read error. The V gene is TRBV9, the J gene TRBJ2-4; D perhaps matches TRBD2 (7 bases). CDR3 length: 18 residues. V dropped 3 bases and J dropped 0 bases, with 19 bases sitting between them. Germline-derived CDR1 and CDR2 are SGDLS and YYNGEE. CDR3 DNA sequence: TGTGCCAGCAGCGATGGGGTGGCGAGGGGGGGAGCCAAAAACATTCAGTACTTC. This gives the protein CASSDGVARGGAKNIQYF. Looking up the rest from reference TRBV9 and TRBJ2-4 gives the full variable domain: DSGVTQTPKHLITATGQRVTLRCSPRSGDLSVYWYQQSLDQGLQFLIQYYNGEERAKGNILERFSAQQFPDLHSELNLSSLELGDSALYFCASSDGVARGGAKNIQYFGAGTRLSVL.

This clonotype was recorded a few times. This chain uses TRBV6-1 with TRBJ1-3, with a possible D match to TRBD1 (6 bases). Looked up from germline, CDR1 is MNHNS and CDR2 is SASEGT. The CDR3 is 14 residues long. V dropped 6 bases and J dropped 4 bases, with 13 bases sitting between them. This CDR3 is CASSAGAGGNTIYF. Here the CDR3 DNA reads TGTGCCAGCAGCGCAGGGGCAGGAGGAAACACCATATATTTT.

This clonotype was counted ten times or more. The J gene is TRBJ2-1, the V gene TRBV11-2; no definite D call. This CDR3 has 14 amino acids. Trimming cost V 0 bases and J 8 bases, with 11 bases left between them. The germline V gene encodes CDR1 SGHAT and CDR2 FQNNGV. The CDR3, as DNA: TGTGCCAGCAGCTTAGAGATCCGGCTGGATGAGCAGTTCTTC. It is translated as CASSLEIRLDEQFF.

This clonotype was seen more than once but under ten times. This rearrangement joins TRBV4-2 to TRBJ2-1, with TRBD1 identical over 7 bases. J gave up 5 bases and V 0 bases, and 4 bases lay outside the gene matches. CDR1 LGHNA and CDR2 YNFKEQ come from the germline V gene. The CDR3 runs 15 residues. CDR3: CASSQDLGQNNEQFF. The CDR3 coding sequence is TGTGCCAGCAGCCAAGATCTGGGACAGAACAATGAGCAGTTCTTC.

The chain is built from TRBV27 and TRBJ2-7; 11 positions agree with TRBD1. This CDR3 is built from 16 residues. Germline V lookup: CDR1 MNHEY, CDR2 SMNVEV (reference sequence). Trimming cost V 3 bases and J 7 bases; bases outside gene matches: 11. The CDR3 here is CASSLIGWTGGREQYF. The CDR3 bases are TGTGCCAGCAGTTTGATTGGGTGGACAGGGGGCAGAGAGCAGTACTTC.

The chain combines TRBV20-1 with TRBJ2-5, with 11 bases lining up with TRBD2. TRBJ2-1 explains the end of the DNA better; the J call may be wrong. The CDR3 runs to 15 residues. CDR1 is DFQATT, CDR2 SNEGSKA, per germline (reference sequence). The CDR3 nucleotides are TGCAGTGCTAGATTTCTAGCGGGGGGTAAAGAGACCCAGTTCTTC. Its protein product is CSARFLAGGKETQFF.

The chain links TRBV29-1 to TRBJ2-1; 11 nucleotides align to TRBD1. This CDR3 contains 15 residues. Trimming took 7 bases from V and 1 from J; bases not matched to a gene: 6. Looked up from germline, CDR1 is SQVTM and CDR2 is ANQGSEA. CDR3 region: CSGAGTGGSYNEQFF. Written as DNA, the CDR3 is TGCAGCGGGGCCGGGACAGGGGGTTCCTACAATGAGCAGTTCTTC.

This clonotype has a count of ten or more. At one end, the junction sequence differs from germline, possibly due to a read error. The CDR3 sequence is CASSLEGSTEAFF. The CDR3 DNA reads as TGTGCCAGCAGCTTAGAAGGGAGTACTGAAGCTTTCTTT. The chain is built from TRBV5-1 and TRBJ1-1; D is unclear. Germline loops: CDR1 SGHRS, CDR2 YFSETQ. The CDR3 length is 13 residues.

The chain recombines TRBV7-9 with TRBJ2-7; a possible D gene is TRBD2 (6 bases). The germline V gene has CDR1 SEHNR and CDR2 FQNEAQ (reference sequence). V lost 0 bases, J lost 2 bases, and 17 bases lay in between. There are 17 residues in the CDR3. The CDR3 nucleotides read TGTGCCAGCAGCTTAGCGCCGGGGACGGGGGAGACCTACGAGCAGTACTTC. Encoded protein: CASSLAPGTGETYEQYF.

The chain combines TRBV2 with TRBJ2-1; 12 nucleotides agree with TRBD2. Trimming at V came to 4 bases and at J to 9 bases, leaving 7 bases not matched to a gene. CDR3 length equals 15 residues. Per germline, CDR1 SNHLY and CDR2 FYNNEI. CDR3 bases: TGTGCCAGCAGTGCAGCTAGCGGGGGGGCCGTTGAGCAGTTCTTC. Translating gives CASSAASGGAVEQFF.

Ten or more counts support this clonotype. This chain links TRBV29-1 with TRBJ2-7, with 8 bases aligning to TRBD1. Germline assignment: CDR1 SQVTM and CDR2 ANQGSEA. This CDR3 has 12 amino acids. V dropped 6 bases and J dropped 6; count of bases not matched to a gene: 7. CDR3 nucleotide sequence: TGCAGCGTGCGGACAGGGAACGGCGAGCAGTACTTC. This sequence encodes CSVRTGNGEQYF.

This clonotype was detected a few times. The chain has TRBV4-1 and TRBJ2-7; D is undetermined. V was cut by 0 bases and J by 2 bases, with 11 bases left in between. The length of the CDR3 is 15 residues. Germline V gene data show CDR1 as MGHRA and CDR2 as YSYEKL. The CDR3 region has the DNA TGCGCCAGCAGCCAAGACAGGCAGGCCGCCTACGAGCAGTACTTC. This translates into CASSQDRQAAYEQYF.

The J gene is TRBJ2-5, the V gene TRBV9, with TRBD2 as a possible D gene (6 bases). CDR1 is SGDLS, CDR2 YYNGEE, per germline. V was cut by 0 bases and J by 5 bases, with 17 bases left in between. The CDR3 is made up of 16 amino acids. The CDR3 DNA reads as TGTGCCAGCAGCGTAGGGGGATCGGGGACTCTGGAGACCCAGTACTTC. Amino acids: CASSVGGSGTLETQYF. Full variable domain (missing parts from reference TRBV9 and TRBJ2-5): DSGVTQTPKHLITATGQRVTLRCSPRSGDLSVYWYQQSLDQGLQFLIQYYNGEERAKGNILERFSAQQFPDLHSELNLSSLELGDSALYFCASSVGGSGTLETQYFGPGTRLLVL.

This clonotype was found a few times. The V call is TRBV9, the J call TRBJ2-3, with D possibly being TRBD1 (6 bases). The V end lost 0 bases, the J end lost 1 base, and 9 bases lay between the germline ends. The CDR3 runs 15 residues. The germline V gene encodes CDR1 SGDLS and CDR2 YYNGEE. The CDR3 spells CASSVGGGGTDTQYF. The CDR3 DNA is TGTGCCAGCAGCGTAGGAGGGGGAGGCACAGATACGCAGTATTTT.

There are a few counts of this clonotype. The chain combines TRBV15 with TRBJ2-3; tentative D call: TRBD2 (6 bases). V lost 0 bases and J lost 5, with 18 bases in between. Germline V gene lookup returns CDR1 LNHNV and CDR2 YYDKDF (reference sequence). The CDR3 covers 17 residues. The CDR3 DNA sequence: TGTGCCACCAGCAGAGATAAGGCGGGACGACACATAGATACGCAGTATTTT. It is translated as CATSRDKAGRHIDTQYF. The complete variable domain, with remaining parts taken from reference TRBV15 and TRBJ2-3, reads DAMVIQNPRYQVTQFGKPVTLSCSQTLNHNVMYWYQQKSSQAPKLLFHYYDKDFNNEADTPDNFQSRRPNTSFCFLDIRSPGLGDTAMYLCATSRDKAGRHIDTQYFGPGTRLTVL.

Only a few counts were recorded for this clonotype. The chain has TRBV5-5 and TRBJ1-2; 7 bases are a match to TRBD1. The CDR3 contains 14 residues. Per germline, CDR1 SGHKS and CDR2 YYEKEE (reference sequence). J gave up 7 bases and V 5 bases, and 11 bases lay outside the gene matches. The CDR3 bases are TGTGCCAGCAGACTGACAGGGAGTAGGGCTGGCTACACCTTC. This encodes CASRLTGSRAGYTF.

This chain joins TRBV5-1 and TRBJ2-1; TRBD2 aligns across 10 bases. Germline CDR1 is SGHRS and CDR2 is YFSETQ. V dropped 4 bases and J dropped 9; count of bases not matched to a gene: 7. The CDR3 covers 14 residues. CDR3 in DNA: TGCGCCAGCAGCGAACTAGCGGGAAGGGGTGAGCAGTTCTTC. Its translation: CASSELAGRGEQFF.

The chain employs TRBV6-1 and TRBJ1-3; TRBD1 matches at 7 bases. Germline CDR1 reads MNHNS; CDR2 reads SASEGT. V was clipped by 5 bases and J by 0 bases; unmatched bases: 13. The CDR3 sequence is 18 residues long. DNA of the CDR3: TGTGCCAGCAGTTCGGTAAACAACAGGGGTAGCTCTGGAAACACCATATATTTT. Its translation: CASSSVNNRGSSGNTIYF.

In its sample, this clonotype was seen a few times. DNA of the CDR3: TGTGCCAGCAGTCGGACAGGGGCGAACTCTGGGGCCAACGTCCTGACTTTC. Protein product: CASSRTGANSGANVLTF. This chain joins TRBV27 and TRBJ2-6, with 9 bases fitting TRBD1. V lost 5 bases to trimming and J lost 0 bases; unmatched junction nucleotides: 5. Germline CDR1 and CDR2: MNHEY and SMNVEV (reference sequence). The length of the CDR3 is 17 residues.

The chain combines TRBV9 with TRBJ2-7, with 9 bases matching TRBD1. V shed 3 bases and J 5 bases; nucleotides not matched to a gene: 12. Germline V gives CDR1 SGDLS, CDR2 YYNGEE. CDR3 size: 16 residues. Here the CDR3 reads CASSEAGTGHLHEQYF. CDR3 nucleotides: TGTGCCAGCAGCGAAGCCGGGACAGGGCACCTCCACGAGCAGTACTTC.

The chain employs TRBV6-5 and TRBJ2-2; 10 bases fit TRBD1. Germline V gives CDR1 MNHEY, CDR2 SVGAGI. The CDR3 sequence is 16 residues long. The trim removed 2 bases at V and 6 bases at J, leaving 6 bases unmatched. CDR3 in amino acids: CASSYPRQGASGELFF. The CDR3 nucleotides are TGTGCCAGCAGTTACCCCCGACAGGGGGCTTCCGGGGAGCTGTTTTTT.

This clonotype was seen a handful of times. CDR3 sequence: CASSSPGQVEQYF. In DNA, the CDR3 is TGTGCCAGCAGTTCCCCGGGACAAGTGGAGCAGTACTTC. The genes are TRBV12-3 or TRBV12-4 and TRBJ2-7, with D perhaps TRBD1 (6 bases). With 4 bases removed from V and 7 bases from J, the gap between germline ends came to 14 bases. CDR3 size: 13 residues.

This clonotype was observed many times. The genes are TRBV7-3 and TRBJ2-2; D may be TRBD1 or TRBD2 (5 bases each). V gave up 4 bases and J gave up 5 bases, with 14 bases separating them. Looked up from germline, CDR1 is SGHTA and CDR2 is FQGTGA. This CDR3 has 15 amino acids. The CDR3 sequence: CASSSSGTQTGELFF. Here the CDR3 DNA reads TGTGCCAGCAGCTCGTCCGGGACGCAAACCGGGGAGCTGTTTTTT.

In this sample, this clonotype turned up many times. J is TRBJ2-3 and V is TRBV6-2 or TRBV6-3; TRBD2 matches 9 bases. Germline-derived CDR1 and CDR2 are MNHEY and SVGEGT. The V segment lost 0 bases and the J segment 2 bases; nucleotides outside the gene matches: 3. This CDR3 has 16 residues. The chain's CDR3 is CASSYSAGGPTDTQYF. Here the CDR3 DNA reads TGTGCCAGCAGTTACTCCGCGGGAGGGCCCACAGATACGCAGTATTTT.

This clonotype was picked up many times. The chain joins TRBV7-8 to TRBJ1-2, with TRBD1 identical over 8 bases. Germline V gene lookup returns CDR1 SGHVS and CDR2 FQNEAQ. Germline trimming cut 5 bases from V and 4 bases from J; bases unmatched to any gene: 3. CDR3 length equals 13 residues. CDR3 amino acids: CASSQDRVYGYTF. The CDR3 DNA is TGTGCCAGCAGCCAGGACAGGGTCTATGGCTACACCTTC.